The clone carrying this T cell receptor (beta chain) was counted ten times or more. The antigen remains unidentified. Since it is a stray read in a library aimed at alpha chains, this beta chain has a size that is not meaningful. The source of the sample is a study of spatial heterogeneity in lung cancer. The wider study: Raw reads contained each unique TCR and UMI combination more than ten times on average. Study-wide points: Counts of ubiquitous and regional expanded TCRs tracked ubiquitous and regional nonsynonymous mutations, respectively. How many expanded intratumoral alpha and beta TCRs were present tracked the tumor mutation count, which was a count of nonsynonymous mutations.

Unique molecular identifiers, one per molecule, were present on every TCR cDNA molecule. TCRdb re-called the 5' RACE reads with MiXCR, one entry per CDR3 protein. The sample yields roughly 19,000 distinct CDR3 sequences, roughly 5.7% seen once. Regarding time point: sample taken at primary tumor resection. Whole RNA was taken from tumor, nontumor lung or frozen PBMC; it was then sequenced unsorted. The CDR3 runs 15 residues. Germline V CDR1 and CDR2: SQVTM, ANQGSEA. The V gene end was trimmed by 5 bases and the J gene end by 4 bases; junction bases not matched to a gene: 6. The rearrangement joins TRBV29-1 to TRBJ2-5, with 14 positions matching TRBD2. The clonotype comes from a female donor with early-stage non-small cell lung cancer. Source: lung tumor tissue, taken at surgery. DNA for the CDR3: TGCAGCGTTAGCGGGACTAGCGGGAGTCGAGAGACCCAGTACTTC. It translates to CSVSGTSGSRETQYF.